These 24 T cell receptor beta chains share one sample of origin, sequenced in a study of T cell repertoires in cytomegalovirus infection. Their specific antigens are unknown. One entry per CDR3 protein, called by TCRdb with MiXCR from the reads. This table holds about 920,000 distinct CDR3 sequences, roughly 31% found once. The material was cultured CD8+ T cells from PBMCs, obtained from culture after CMV antigen stimulation. The origin of the receptors is a human donor in good health (CMV status not recorded). Some clones in this sample may be carry-over from other donors' samples.

The chain is built from TRBV20-1 and TRBJ2-6, with a weak D call TRBD1 (5 bases). Germline V gene lookup returns CDR1 DFQATT and CDR2 SNEGSKA (reference sequence). The CDR3 spans 15 residues. Trimming removed 6 bases from V and 0 bases from J, with 12 bases in between. CDR3 in DNA: TGCAGTGCCCAGAATACAGGCTCTGGGGCCAACGTCCTGACTTTC. Its translation: CSAQNTGSGANVLTF.

J is TRBJ2-1 and V is TRBV13; 8 bases fit TRBD1. V was pared by 5 bases and J by 3 bases, with 6 bases of the junction left unmatched. Germline CDR1 and CDR2: PRHDT and FYEKMQ (reference sequence). The CDR3 is made up of 15 amino acids. The CDR3 region is CASSTRGPFYNEQFF. DNA for the CDR3: TGTGCCAGCAGCACCAGGGGGCCCTTCTACAATGAGCAGTTCTTC.

This rearrangement joins TRBV5-1 to TRBJ1-1; 9 bases align to TRBD1. The CDR3 length is 14 residues. J was trimmed by 8 bases and V by 3 bases; bases with no gene match: 8. Germline lookup yields CDR1 SGHRS and CDR2 YFSETQ. In nucleotides, the CDR3 is TGCGCCAGCAGCTCCGGACAGGGGTTATTAGAAGCTTTCTTT. Translated, it gives CASSSGQGLLEAFF. The full variable domain, with the rest looked up from reference TRBV5-1 and TRBJ1-1, is KAGVTQTPRYLIKTRGQQVTLSCSPISGHRSVSWYQQTPGQGLQFLFEYFSETQRNKGNFPGRFSGRQFSNSRSEMNVSTLELGDSALYLCASSSGQGLLEAFFGQGTRLTVV.

This clonotype was seen more than once but under ten times. The chain uses TRBV7-9 and TRBJ1-6; D might be TRBD1 (6 bases). V was shortened by 5 bases and J by 5 bases, with 19 bases between the two germline ends. The CDR3 runs 17 residues. Germline V gives CDR1 SEHNR, CDR2 FQNEAQ (reference sequence). The CDR3 coding sequence is TGTGCCAGCAGCCTCACCCAGGGGAATCTCGATAATTCACCCCTCCACTTT. This codes for CASSLTQGNLDNSPLHF.

This clonotype was detected only once. The V and J genes are TRBV6-5 and TRBJ2-2, with TRBD1 matching 8 bases. The CDR3 extends over 15 amino acids. V lost 1 base to trimming and J lost 7 bases; unmatched junction nucleotides: 5. In germline, CDR1 is MNHEY, CDR2 SVGAGI. CDR3 sequence reads: CASSYWQGAVGELFF. As DNA, the CDR3 is TGTGCCAGCAGTTACTGGCAGGGGGCCGTCGGGGAGCTGTTTTTT.

This clonotype was seen only a few times. The chain carries TRBV12-3 or TRBV12-4 and TRBJ2-3, with 8 bases fitting TRBD2. V was clipped by 6 bases and J by 3 bases; unmatched bases: 11. This CDR3 has 16 residues. The CDR3 reads CASSNPGGGGTDTQYF. The CDR3 bases are TGTGCCAGCAGCAACCCGGGGGGGGGCGGGACAGATACGCAGTATTTT.

This rearrangement joins TRBV27 to TRBJ1-2; D ambiguous. Trimming took 6 bases from V and 8 from J, leaving 16 bases between them. This CDR3 has 13 amino acids. The V gene's germline CDR1 is MNHEY and CDR2 SMNVEV (reference sequence). CDR3 residues: CASRPGFQRGYTF. The CDR3 DNA sequence: TGTGCCAGCAGACCGGGATTCCAAAGGGGCTACACCTTC.

The chain combines TRBV12-3 or TRBV12-4 with TRBJ2-5; TRBD2 matches at 9 bases. This CDR3 is built from 20 residues. V shed 3 bases and J 3 bases; nucleotides not matched to a gene: 20. CDR3 amino acids: CASSFYRDILVVAGEETQYF. The CDR3 coding sequence is TGTGCCAGCAGTTTCTACCGGGACATTTTGGTGGTAGCGGGGGAAGAGACCCAGTACTTC.

This chain connects TRBV7-6 to TRBJ1-2; TRBD1 might be the D (6 bases). The ends were cut back, 0 bases at V and 6 bases at J, with 14 bases in the middle. Germline V gene lookup returns CDR1 SGHVS and CDR2 FNYEAQ. The CDR3 contains 15 residues. CDR3: CASSLARRGEDGYTF. The DNA of the CDR3 is TGTGCCAGCAGCTTAGCGCGCAGGGGTGAAGATGGCTACACCTTC.

This clonotype is a singleton in its sample. The rearrangement links TRBV6-5 to TRBJ2-1, with D perhaps TRBD2 (5 bases). Germline V CDR1 and CDR2: MNHEY, SVGAGI. V shed 2 bases and J shed 9 bases, with 11 bases lying between them. The CDR3 is made up of 13 amino acids. CDR3 protein: CASSYNSGSEQFF. The CDR3 nucleotides are TGTGCCAGCAGTTACAACAGTGGGAGTGAGCAGTTCTTC.

The chain uses TRBV20-1 and TRBJ2-3, with 7 nucleotides matching TRBD1. Trimming removed 2 bases from V and 1 base from J; junction bases left unmatched: 9. The CDR3 contains 16 residues. Germline-derived CDR1 and CDR2 are DFQATT and SNEGSKA (reference sequence). CDR3 coding DNA: TGCAGTGCTAGAACATTACAGGGGTCGGGCACAGATACGCAGTATTTT. Protein sequence: CSARTLQGSGTDTQYF.

Many counts were recorded for this clonotype. The CDR3 is CASSLVGPYEQYF. In DNA, the CDR3 is TGTGCCAGCAGTTTAGTTGGCCCTTACGAGCAGTACTTC. The J gene is TRBJ2-7, the V gene TRBV12-3 or TRBV12-4; D not resolved. The CDR3 sequence is 13 residues long. V was trimmed by 1 base and J by 4 bases, leaving 8 bases between them.

The chain employs TRBV27 and TRBJ2-3; the D call may be TRBD1 or TRBD2 (5 bases each). V gave up 6 bases and J gave up 0 bases, with 16 bases separating them. This CDR3 comprises 16 residues. The germline V gene has CDR1 MNHEY and CDR2 SMNVEV (reference sequence). The CDR3 coding sequence is TGTGCCAGCAGCCTCGGGGCAGGTCGAAGCACAGATACGCAGTATTTT. Translation: CASSLGAGRSTDTQYF.

This clonotype was recorded at least ten times. V gene TRBV6-5 combines with J gene TRBJ1-3; D is ambiguous. The CDR3 totals 17 residues. V was cut by 2 bases and J by 0 bases, with 14 bases left in between. Germline V gene data show CDR1 as MNHEY and CDR2 as SVGAGI. CDR3 in DNA: TGTGCCAGCAGTTACGGTAGCGATTCCCCCTCTGGAAACACCATATATTTT. Translated, it gives CASSYGSDSPSGNTIYF.

This chain joins TRBV10-3 and TRBJ2-3, with 9 bases identical to TRBD2. Trimming at V came to 5 bases and at J to 2 bases, leaving 5 bases not matched to a gene. The CDR3 is made up of 15 amino acids. The V gene's germline CDR1 is ENHRY and CDR2 SYGVKD. CDR3 amino acids: CAISSTSGSTDTQYF. DNA of the CDR3: TGTGCCATCAGTTCGACTAGCGGATCCACAGATACGCAGTATTTT.

This chain connects TRBV6-2 or TRBV6-3 to TRBJ2-7; no clear D. Germline V gives CDR1 MNHEY, CDR2 SVGEGT. V lost 3 bases, J lost 7 bases, and 10 bases lay in between. The CDR3 contains 12 residues. This CDR3 is CASSYMAAEQYF. CDR3 nucleotides: TGTGCCAGCAGTTATATGGCAGCGGAGCAGTACTTC.

This clonotype showed up just a few times. The rearrangement joins TRBV6-8 to TRBJ2-1; 9 bases line up with TRBD2. The CDR3 length is 17 residues. CDR1 is MNHGY, CDR2 SAAAGT, per germline. V gave up 0 bases and J gave up 5 bases; unmatched junction bases: 8. The CDR3 here is CASSYSRGGGADNEQFF. The CDR3 nucleotides are TGTGCCAGCAGTTACTCGAGGGGCGGGGGGGCCGACAATGAGCAGTTCTTC.

The gene calls are TRBV27 and TRBJ2-6; tentative D call: TRBD1 (5 bases). V was trimmed by 6 bases and J by 0 bases, leaving 15 bases between them. The CDR3 covers 17 residues. CDR1 MNHEY and CDR2 SMNVEV come from the germline V gene (reference sequence). The DNA for the CDR3 is TGTGCCAGCAGACGGGCAGGGTCCCTCTCTGGGGCCAACGTCCTGACTTTC. This codes for CASRRAGSLSGANVLTF.

In its sample, this clonotype was seen a few times. V and J are TRBV7-9 and TRBJ2-7; TRBD1 is a possible D gene (5 bases). CDR3 length: 15 residues. Trimming shortened V by 5 bases and J by 1 base, and 15 bases separated the two germline ends. Germline V lookup: CDR1 SEHNR, CDR2 FQNEAQ (reference sequence). CDR3 residues: CASSPPLGQSYEQYV. CDR3 sequence (DNA): TGTGCCAGCAGCCCCCCGTTGGGGCAGTCCTACGAGCAGTACGTC.

This clonotype has a single count. The chain couples TRBV27 to TRBJ1-6; D is perhaps TRBD1 (5 bases). The CDR3 spans 13 residues. Trimming removed 6 bases from V and 3 bases from J, with 6 bases in between. Germline-derived CDR1 and CDR2 are MNHEY and SMNVEV (reference sequence). CDR3 sequence reads: CASRDSYNSPLHF. The CDR3 DNA reads TGTGCCAGCAGAGACAGCTATAATTCACCCCTCCACTTT.

This clonotype appeared a few times. The chain has TRBV29-1 and TRBJ2-6; 7 bases fit TRBD1. V lost 4 bases, J lost 0 bases, and 6 bases stayed unmatched. Germline V gene sequence: CDR1 SQVTM, CDR2 ANQGSEA. The CDR3 length is 16 residues. CDR3: CSVGGQSSSGANVLTF. The DNA of the CDR3 is TGCAGCGTTGGGGGACAGAGCAGCTCTGGGGCCAACGTCCTGACTTTC.

The chain recombines TRBV3-1 with TRBJ1-5; a possible D gene is TRBD1 (5 bases). Germline V gene data show CDR1 as LGHDT and CDR2 as YNNKEL (reference sequence). The CDR3 spans 15 residues. V lost 11 bases and J 0 bases, leaving 17 bases between the germline ends. The CDR3 DNA reads TGTGCCCCCGAGCCAGGGATGAATAGCAATCAGCCCCAGCATTTT. Protein product: CAPEPGMNSNQPQHF.

The chain employs TRBV12-3 or TRBV12-4 and TRBJ1-2; no clear D. V was trimmed by 2 bases and J by 0 bases, leaving 7 bases between them. The CDR3 contains 14 residues. The CDR3 sequence: CASSLRLSNYGYTF. Written as DNA, the CDR3 is TGTGCCAGCAGTTTACGTTTGTCTAACTATGGCTACACCTTC.

This clonotype was seen only a few times. The gene calls are TRBV6-2 or TRBV6-3 and TRBJ1-6; D is perhaps TRBD1 (5 bases). This CDR3 comprises 14 residues. The V end lost 2 bases, the J end lost 8 bases, and 10 bases lay between the germline ends. Germline V gene sequence: CDR1 MNHEY, CDR2 SVGEGT. The CDR3 loop reads CASSYVGGDSPLHF. CDR3 DNA sequence: TGTGCCAGCAGTTACGTCGGAGGGGATTCACCCCTCCACTTT.